Given below is one TCR beta chain in context. Its target is unknown. Genomic DNA from each subset was divided evenly over several immunoSEQ plates. Clones were read by immunoSEQ multiplex PCR, and TCRdb kept only the in-frame ones, dropping some. Of around 1 million clones in the sample, 70% to 85% were seen once. The germline gives CDR1 LNHNV, CDR2 YYDKDF (reference sequence). This CDR3 spans 16 amino acids. The J segment lost 8 bases and the V segment lost 5 bases, leaving 11 bases of the junction unmatched. The record originates from a study of shared clonotypes between healthy human individuals. Study outcomes and limitations: Apart from blood, nothing was sampled; tissue repertoires likely differ. It was observed that roughly 5.4% of naive CD4 clonotypes were shared across several donors.

Input material: memory CD4+ T cells sorted from blood. Subset: CD45RA-negative fraction. The chain links TRBV15 to TRBJ1-6, with 8 bases that match TRBD1. This receptor was identified in a man aged 18 to 30 in good health. CDR3 sequence (DNA): TGTGCCACCAGCGACCGGGACAGGTCGTTTCATTCACCCCTCCACTTT. Protein product: CATSDRDRSFHSPLHF.